The rows below give T cell receptor beta chains drawn from one sample of a study of beta chain features in type 1 diabetes. Sequencing was performed with immunoSEQ multiplex PCR; in TCRdb, only in-frame clones are kept and a portion is missing. The sample lists around 340,000 clones, under 8.5% occurring once. Sequencing was carried out using central memory CD4+ T cells from blood. The receptors here all came from a young woman in good health. Both conserved end residues are part of each CDR3. The D gene is left open where the match is weak. Clone sizes are given selectively: once, few, many, or a class where the clone is expanded.

few	NA	TRBV5-1	TRBJ2-7	CASSLVGLWEQYF	TGCGCCAGCAGCTTGGTGGGCCTTTGGGAGCAGTACTTC
NA	TRBD2	TRBV4-2	TRBJ2-3	CASSRERAGVGDTQYF	TGTGCCAGCAGCCGGGAGCGGGCGGGAGTGGGAGATACGCAGTATTTT
few	TRBD1	TRBV2	TRBJ1-1	CASIRTGFTEAFF	TGTGCCAGCATACGGACAGGGTTCACTGAAGCTTTCTTT
few	TRBD1	TRBV28	TRBJ2-3	CASSFNRGGTDTQYF	TGTGCCAGCAGTTTCAACAGGGGGGGCACAGATACGCAGTATTTT
many	TRBD2	TRBV7-2	TRBJ2-1	CASSLVAGVGYEQFF	TGTGCCAGCAGCTTAGTCGCGGGAGTAGGCTATGAGCAGTTCTTC
NA	NA	TRBV7-2	TRBJ2-6	CASEIGGANVLTF	TGTGCCAGCGAGATCGGTGGGGCCAACGTCCTGACTTTC
few	NA	TRBV5-1	TRBJ2-7	CASSLLNRAEQYF	TGCGCCAGCAGCTTGTTGAACCGCGCCGAGCAGTACTTC
NA	NA	TRBV7-2	TRBJ2-5	CASSLDLETQYF	TGTGCCAGCAGCTTAGATTTGGAGACCCAGTACTTC
NA	NA	TRBV4-3	TRBJ1-2	CASSQGGANYGYTF	TGCGCCAGCAGCCAAGGTGGAGCTAACTATGGCTACACCTTC
few	TRBD2	TRBV11-2	TRBJ2-1	CASSSIAGSYNEQFF	TGTGCCAGCAGCTCGATAGCGGGATCCTACAATGAGCAGTTCTTC
few	NA	TRBV7-2	TRBJ2-3	CASSFGDTQYF	TGTGCCAGCAGCTTCGGGGATACGCAGTATTTT
few	TRBD1	TRBV14	TRBJ1-5	CASSRDRGRLGNQPQHF	TGTGCCAGCAGCCGGGACAGGGGCCGGTTGGGCAATCAGCCCCAGCATTTT
NA	NA	TRBV7-2	TRBJ2-7	CASSLVRLQYEQYF	TGTGCCAGCAGCTTAGTTCGCCTTCAGTACGAGCAGTACTTC
few	NA	TRBV11-2	TRBJ2-3	CASSRGRGATDTQYF	TGTGCCAGCAGTCGGGGGCGCGGGGCCACAGATACGCAGTATTTT
many	TRBD2	TRBV4-2	TRBJ2-5	CASSQGLTGGYETQYF	TGTGCCAGCAGCCAAGGTCTGACGGGAGGGTATGAGACCCAGTACTTC
NA	NA	TRBV19	TRBJ1-5	CASSMAGSYQPQHF	TGTGCCAGTAGTATGGCAGGGAGCTATCAGCCCCAGCATTTT
NA	NA	TRBV7-2	TRBJ2-3	CASSQTSSHTQYF	TGTGCCAGCAGCCAGACTAGTTCGCATACGCAGTATTTT
few	TRBD2	TRBV28	TRBJ2-7	CASTRTRASGTTNFYEQYF	TGTGCCAGCACAAGAACTAGGGCTAGCGGGACTACAAACTTTTACGAGCAGTACTTC
NA	NA	TRBV7-9	TRBJ2-3	CASSLPTGTTDTQYF	TGTGCCAGCAGCTTACCGACAGGAACCACAGATACGCAGTATTTT
few	TRBD2	TRBV27	TRBJ2-5	CASSQGTSGRKETQYF	TGTGCCAGCAGCCAAGGGACTAGCGGGAGAAAGGAGACCCAGTACTTC
many	NA	TRBV28	TRBJ1-3	CASSLFHQGRNTIYF	TGTGCCAGCAGTTTATTCCACCAGGGTAGAAACACCATATATTTT
NA	TRBD2	TRBV27	TRBJ2-7	CASSFLAGYEQYF	TGTGCCAGCAGTTTCCTAGCGGGATACGAGCAGTACTTC
NA	TRBD2	TRBV7-9	TRBJ2-1	CASSRAGTSSNEQFF	TGTGCCAGCAGCCGAGCCGGGACTAGCAGCAATGAGCAGTTCTTC
NA	TRBD1	TRBV14	TRBJ2-7	CAQRGGPIYEQYF	TGTGCCCAGAGAGGGGGCCCTATCTACGAGCAGTACTTC
many	TRBD2	TRBV5-1	TRBJ2-2	CASSLGLAGANTGELFF	TGCGCCAGCAGCTTGGGACTAGCGGGAGCGAACACCGGGGAGCTGTTTTTT
many	NA	TRBV7-6	TRBJ1-2	CASSPMGPANYGYTF	TGTGCCAGCAGCCCCATGGGACCAGCTAACTATGGCTACACCTTC
many	TRBD2	TRBV5-1	TRBJ2-1	CASSLSSVTGTRSYNEQFF	TGCGCCAGCAGCTTGTCCTCGGTAACCGGGACTAGGTCGTACAATGAGCAGTTCTTC
NA	NA	TRBV7-2	TRBJ1-5	CASSLGNAGFQPQHF	TGTGCCAGCAGCTTAGGAAACGCAGGGTTTCAGCCCCAGCATTTT
few	NA	TRBV7-2	TRBJ2-2	CASSPRHTGSSGTGELFF	TGTGCCAGCAGCCCCAGACACACTGGTTCTTCGGGCACCGGGGAGCTGTTTTTT
NA	TRBD2	TRBV7-3	TRBJ2-3	CASSLTLAGAGDTQYF	TGTGCCAGCAGCTTAACGTTGGCGGGAGCGGGAGATACGCAGTATTTT
NA	TRBD2	TRBV4-2	TRBJ2-3	CASSQAAGGDTQYF	TGTGCCAGCAGCCAAGCCGCGGGAGGGGATACGCAGTATTTT
few	TRBD1	TRBV18	TRBJ2-3	CASSLLTGTDTQYF	TGTGCCAGCTCACTACTGACAGGGACAGATACGCAGTATTTT
NA	TRBD1	TRBV9	TRBJ1-4	CASSVGDRRIEKLFF	TGTGCCAGCAGCGTTGGGGACAGACGGATTGAAAAACTGTTTTTT
few	TRBD2	TRBV5-4	TRBJ2-3	CASSFWTSGSSDTQYF	TGTGCCAGCAGCTTCTGGACTAGCGGGAGCTCCGATACGCAGTATTTT
NA	NA	TRBV28	TRBJ1-2	CASSLNLGETYGYTF	TGTGCCAGCAGTTTGAACTTAGGGGAAACCTATGGCTACACCTTC
NA	TRBD1	TRBV2	TRBJ1-5	CASNRGRDQPQHF	TGTGCCAGCAACAGGGGTCGCGATCAGCCCCAGCATTTT
many	NA	TRBV2	TRBJ2-2	CASAMGAGELFF	TGTGCCAGCGCTATGGGAGCCGGGGAGCTGTTTTTT
few	NA	TRBV4-3	TRBJ2-1	CASSQDPAWYNEQFF	TGCGCCAGCAGCCAAGATCCTGCGTGGTACAATGAGCAGTTCTTC
few	TRBD1	TRBV28	TRBJ2-7	CASSTGGAALEQYF	TGTGCCAGCAGTACAGGGGGCGCGGCTCTCGAGCAGTACTTC
NA	NA	TRBV5-4	TRBJ2-7	CASSSGTGVYEQYF	TGTGCCAGCAGCTCCGGGACGGGGGTCTACGAGCAGTACTTC